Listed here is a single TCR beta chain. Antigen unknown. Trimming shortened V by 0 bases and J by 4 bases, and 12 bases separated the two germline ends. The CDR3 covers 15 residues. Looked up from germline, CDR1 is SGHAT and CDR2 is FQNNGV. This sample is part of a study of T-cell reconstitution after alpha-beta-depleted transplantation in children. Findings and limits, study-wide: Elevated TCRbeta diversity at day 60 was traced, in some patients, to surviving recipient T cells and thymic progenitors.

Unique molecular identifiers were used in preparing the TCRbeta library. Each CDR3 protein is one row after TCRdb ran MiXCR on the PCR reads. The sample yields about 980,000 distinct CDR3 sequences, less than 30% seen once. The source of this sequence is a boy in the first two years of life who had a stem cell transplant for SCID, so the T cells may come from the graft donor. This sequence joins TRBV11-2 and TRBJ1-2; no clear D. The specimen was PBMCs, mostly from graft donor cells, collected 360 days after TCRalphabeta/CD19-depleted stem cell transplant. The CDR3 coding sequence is TGTGCCAGCAGCTTAGATAGCCAAAGGATCTATGGCTACACCTTC. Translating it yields CASSLDSQRIYGYTF.